Below, one T cell receptor beta chain is given with its context. Its antigen is not identified. This entry belongs to a study of T cell responses to AZD1222 COVID-19 vaccine. Study results and caveats: Clonal diversity may have been underestimated in mostly white British donors. Reportedly, close to half of spike-specific TCRs are directed against unmutated variant regions.

The CDR3 runs to 14 residues. V dropped 6 bases and J dropped 1 base, with 13 bases sitting between them. Germline V gene data show CDR1 as LNHDA and CDR2 as SQIVND (reference sequence). The table came from immunoSEQ multiplex PCR; TCRdb's copy has only in-frame clones and leaves some out. This table has fewer than 150,000 clones, more than 70% appearing once. Material: peripheral blood, obtained 28 days after the second AZD1222 dose. The V and J genes are TRBV19 and TRBJ2-7; no reliable D call. This receptor was obtained from an adult who received the AZD1222 COVID-19 vaccine. The CDR3 region is CASRRDHQSYEQYF. CDR3 in DNA: TGTGCCAGTAGAAGGGATCACCAGTCCTACGAGCAGTACTTC.